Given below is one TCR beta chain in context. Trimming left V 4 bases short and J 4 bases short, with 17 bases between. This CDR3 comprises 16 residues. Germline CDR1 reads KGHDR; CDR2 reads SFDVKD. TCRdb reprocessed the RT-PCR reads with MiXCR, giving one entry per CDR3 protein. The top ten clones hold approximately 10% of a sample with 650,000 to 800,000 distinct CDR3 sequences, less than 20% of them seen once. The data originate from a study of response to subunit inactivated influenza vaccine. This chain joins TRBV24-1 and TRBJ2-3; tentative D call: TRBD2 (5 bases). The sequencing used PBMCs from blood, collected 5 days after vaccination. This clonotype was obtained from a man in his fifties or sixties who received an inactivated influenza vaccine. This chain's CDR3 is CATSEPRGEGADTQYF. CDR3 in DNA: TGTGCCACCAGTGAACCTCGGGGAGAGGGAGCAGATACGCAGTATTTT.